These 26 T cell receptor beta chains originate from one sample sequenced in a study of T cell changes during pregnancy in multiple sclerosis. Only in-frame clones appear in the TCRdb table, and some are missing; sequencing was by immunoSEQ multiplex PCR. This table has 47,000 or so clones, 94% appearing once. The material was CD4+ T cells from peripheral blood mononuclear cells, obtained in the first trimester of pregnancy. These receptors came from a female donor with multiple sclerosis, enrolled in a pregnancy study.

V usage is TRBV9 and J usage is TRBJ2-3, with 10 bases that match TRBD2. Trimming cost V 0 bases and J 6 bases; bases outside gene matches: 13. The CDR3 covers 18 residues. Germline CDR1 reads SGDLS; CDR2 reads YYNGEE. The CDR3 DNA reads TGTGCCAGCAGCGTAGGGGGGCAGCGGGGGGGCTGGGTCGATACGCAGTATTTT. As protein: CASSVGGQRGGWVDTQYF.

The gene calls are TRBV27 and TRBJ2-7, with D hard to call. V lost 6 bases to trimming and J lost 0 bases, with 30 bases between them. The CDR3 has 20 residues. The germline CDR1 and CDR2 sequences are MNHEY and SMNVEV (reference sequence). DNA of the CDR3: TGTGCCAGCAGCCTAAATCGCCGATCCCCCCTGAAGGAGAACTCCTACGAGCAGTACTTC. As protein: CASSLNRRSPLKENSYEQYF.

Here the CDR3 reads CASSGTGQETQYF. CDR3 in DNA: TGTGCCAGCAGCGGGACAGGGCAAGAGACCCAGTACTTC. V gene TRBV21-1 combines with J gene TRBJ2-5; whether TRBD1, the table's D call, matches the DNA was not checked. TRBV21-1 has pseudogene status. This CDR3 contains 13 residues.

The J gene is TRBJ1-6, the V gene TRBV2; 8 bases match TRBD1. This CDR3 is built from 15 residues. Germline-derived CDR1 and CDR2 are SNHLY and FYNNEI. Unmatched junction bases numbered 7, after V lost 2 bases and J lost 10 bases. CDR3: CASSESDRVPSPLHF. The CDR3 DNA follows: TGTGCCAGCAGTGAATCGGACAGGGTGCCGTCACCCCTCCACTTT. The full variable domain, rest sourced from reference TRBV2 and TRBJ1-6, is EPEVTQTPSHQVTQMGQEVILRCVPISNHLYFYWYRQILGQKVEFLVSFYNNEISEKSEIFDDQFSVERPDGSNFTLKIRSTKLEDSAMYFCASSESDRVPSPLHFGNGTRLTVT.

The V gene is TRBV4-2, the J gene TRBJ1-4; D is perhaps TRBD1 (5 bases). CDR3 length: 16 residues. Germline V gives CDR1 LGHNA, CDR2 YNFKEQ. Trimming removed 1 base from V and 5 bases from J, with 14 bases in between. The CDR3 DNA follows: TGTGCCAGCAGCCAAGTGGGGCAGACAGAAAATGAAAAACTGTTTTTT. This gives the protein CASSQVGQTENEKLFF.

The genes are TRBV7-2 and TRBJ1-2; no reliable D call. From germline, CDR1 is SGHTA and CDR2 FQGNSA. V was clipped by 1 base and J by 5 bases, with 8 bases between them. This CDR3 comprises 13 residues. CDR3 protein: CASSLGAKYGYTF. CDR3 nucleotides: TGTGCCAGCAGCTTAGGCGCAAAATATGGCTACACCTTC. Complete variable domain (other parts from reference TRBV7-2 and TRBJ1-2): GAGVSQSPSNKVTEKGKDVELRCDPISGHTALYWYRQSLGQGLEFLIYFQGNSAPDKSGLPSDRFSAERTGGSVSTLTIQRTQQEDSAVYLCASSLGAKYGYTFGSGTRLTVV.

The chain joins TRBV25-1 to TRBJ1-3; D is undetermined. The CDR3 is 14 residues long. Looked up from germline, CDR1 is MGHDK and CDR2 is SYGVNS. Trimming left V 5 bases short and J 2 bases short, with 10 bases between. CDR3 sequence: CASSRAGTGNTIYF. For the CDR3, the DNA is TGTGCCAGCAGTCGAGCGGGGACTGGAAACACCATATATTTT.

The chain recombines TRBV6-5 with TRBJ1-1; 7 bases fit TRBD1. The CDR3 runs 15 residues. The V gene's germline CDR1 is MNHEY and CDR2 SVGAGI. J was trimmed by 2 bases and V by 5 bases; bases with no gene match: 8. CDR3 coding DNA: TGTGCCAGCAGTAAGAGCCGACAGGGAAACACTGAAGCTTTCTTT. This encodes CASSKSRQGNTEAFF.

V is TRBV6-5 and J is TRBJ1-2; a weak D match, TRBD1 (5 bases). The V end lost 0 bases, the J end lost 2 bases, and 7 bases lay between the germline ends. Per the germline V gene, CDR1 is MNHEY and CDR2 is SVGAGI. The CDR3 extends over 14 amino acids. CDR3 bases: TGTGCCAGCAGTTACTCTTGGGGCAACTATGGCTACACCTTC. Translating it yields CASSYSWGNYGYTF.

This chain connects TRBV7-2 to TRBJ1-2; the D is unclear. Between the trimmed V and J ends, which lost 1 base and 3 bases, there was a span of 9 bases. The CDR3 has 14 residues. CDR1 and CDR2 from the germline V gene are SGHTA and FQGNSA. CDR3 region: CASSLVGLYYGYTF. CDR3 bases: TGTGCCAGCAGCTTAGTGGGCCTATACTATGGCTACACCTTC. The full variable domain, with the rest looked up from reference TRBV7-2 and TRBJ1-2, is GAGVSQSPSNKVTEKGKDVELRCDPISGHTALYWYRQSLGQGLEFLIYFQGNSAPDKSGLPSDRFSAERTGGSVSTLTIQRTQQEDSAVYLCASSLVGLYYGYTFGSGTRLTVV.

In DNA, the CDR3 is TGTGCCACCTCCGAAGCTTATGGCTACACCTTC. It yields the protein CATSEAYGYTF. The chain has TRBV19 and TRBJ1-2, with D unclear. This CDR3 is built from 11 residues. Germline V gene data show CDR1 as LNHDA and CDR2 as SQIVND (reference sequence). V gave up 10 bases and J gave up 5 bases, with 11 bases separating them.

This clone was seen a handful of times. The chain links TRBV7-9 to TRBJ2-1; possibly TRBD2 for D (7 bases). Germline V CDR1 and CDR2: SEHNR, FQNEAQ (reference sequence). V was shortened by 3 bases and J by 4 bases, with 16 bases between the two germline ends. The CDR3 consists of 16 residues. CDR3 amino acids: CASSFHEGGRYNEQFF. CDR3 bases: TGTGCCAGCAGCTTCCATGAGGGGGGGCGGTACAATGAGCAGTTCTTC.

The chain has TRBV7-9 and TRBJ1-3, with D perhaps TRBD1 (5 bases). Germline V CDR1 and CDR2: SEHNR, FQNEAQ (reference sequence). Trimming took off 5 bases at V and 0 bases at J, with 11 bases between the two ends. The CDR3 sequence is 15 residues long. For the CDR3, the DNA is TGTGCCAGCAGCCGGGACTCAAGCTCTGGAAACACCATATATTTT. Translation gives CASSRDSSSGNTIYF. The complete variable domain, with remaining parts taken from reference TRBV7-9 and TRBJ1-3, reads DTGVSQNPRHKITKRGQNVTFRCDPISEHNRLYWYRQTLGQGPEFLTYFQNEAQLEKSRLLSDRFSAERPKGSFSTLEIQRTEQGDSAMYLCASSRDSSSGNTIYFGEGSWLTVV.

The CDR3 is CASRSSGGAYEQYF. The DNA of the CDR3 is TGTGCCAGCAGGTCTAGCGGGGGGGCCTACGAGCAGTACTTC. The chain links TRBV2 to TRBJ2-7; 12 bases map to TRBD2. The CDR3 spans 14 residues. J was trimmed by 2 bases and V by 6 bases; bases with no gene match: 2. Germline CDR1 and CDR2: SNHLY and FYNNEI.

This chain joins TRBV14 and TRBJ2-1; D not certain. Germline V gene lookup returns CDR1 SGHDN and CDR2 FVKESK. V lost 4 bases and J lost 11, with 12 bases in between. The length of the CDR3 is 12 residues. CDR3 sequence (DNA): TGTGCCAGCAGCCCAAAACGGGTGAAGCAGTTCTTC. Its translation is CASSPKRVKQFF.

The chain recombines TRBV19 with TRBJ1-1; D might be TRBD1 (5 bases). From germline, CDR1 is LNHDA and CDR2 SQIVND (reference sequence). The V and J ends lost 6 bases and 5 bases respectively, with 10 bases between them. The CDR3 has 12 residues. The CDR3 here is CASSVRGTEAFF. The CDR3 region has the DNA TGTGCCAGTAGCGTTCGGGGGACTGAAGCTTTCTTT. Supplemented by reference TRBV19 and TRBJ1-1, the full variable domain reads DGGITQSPKYLFRKEGQNVTLSCEQNLNHDAMYWYRQDPGQGLRLIYYSQIVNDFQKGDIAEGYSVSREKKESFPLTVTSAQKNPTAFYLCASSVRGTEAFFGQGTRLTVV.

V and J are TRBV7-8 and TRBJ2-5; 11 bases are shared with TRBD1. CDR1 SGHVS and CDR2 FQNEAQ come from the germline V gene. The J segment lost 4 bases and the V segment lost 0 bases, leaving 10 bases of the junction unmatched. This CDR3 has 18 amino acids. The CDR3 coding sequence is TGTGCCAGCAGCTTAGCGAGTTGGGGACAGGGGGACGCAGAGACCCAGTACTTC. Its protein is CASSLASWGQGDAETQYF.

The CDR3 coding sequence is TGTGCCAGCGGAGGAGGGAACACTGAAGCTTTCTTT. Amino acid sequence: CASGGGNTEAFF. The V and J genes are TRBV5-4 and TRBJ1-1, with D unclear. The CDR3 covers 12 residues. With 7 bases removed from V and 1 base from J, the gap between germline ends came to 8 bases. Per germline, CDR1 SGHNT and CDR2 YYREEE (reference sequence).

The V call is TRBV4-1, the J call TRBJ1-1; D is unresolved. The ends were cut back, 1 base at V and 0 bases at J, with 9 bases in the middle. The CDR3 has 15 amino acids. The germline V gene encodes CDR1 MGHRA and CDR2 YSYEKL. The CDR3 nucleotides read TGCGCCAGCAGCCAAGTGACAACCATGAACACTGAAGCTTTCTTT. It codes for CASSQVTTMNTEAFF.

V gene TRBV5-6 combines with J gene TRBJ2-7; D call uncertain. Between the trimmed V and J ends, which lost 4 bases and 2 bases, there was a span of 10 bases. The CDR3 spans 13 residues. Germline V gene data show CDR1 as SGHDT and CDR2 as YYEEEE. The CDR3 region has the DNA TGTGCCAGCAGCACACCCGTTACCTACGAGCAGTACTTC. It yields the protein CASSTPVTYEQYF.

The chain links TRBV27 to TRBJ2-2, with D unclear. CDR1 MNHEY and CDR2 SMNVEV come from the germline V gene (reference sequence). Trimming left V 2 bases short and J 6 bases short, with 10 bases between. CDR3 length equals 14 residues. CDR3 in DNA: TGTGCCAGCAGTTTAGGCGGTCCTCCCGGGGAGCTGTTTTTT. It codes for CASSLGGPPGELFF.

V and J are TRBV18 and TRBJ1-1; D is unresolved. Germline V gene lookup returns CDR1 KGHSH and CDR2 LQKENI. Between the trimmed V and J ends, which lost 6 bases and 3 bases, there was a span of 11 bases. This CDR3 contains 13 residues. DNA for the CDR3: TGTGCCAGCTCCACAACGGGAGACACTGAAGCTTTCTTT. It specifies CASSTTGDTEAFF.

The rearrangement uses TRBV15 and TRBJ2-3; 10 nucleotides align to TRBD2. The germline CDR1 and CDR2 sequences are LNHNV and YYDKDF (reference sequence). This CDR3 is built from 17 residues. With V trimmed by 8 bases and J by 0 bases, 11 bases remained unmatched. In DNA form, the CDR3 reads TGTGCCACCGGACGTCGGCTAGCGGGAGTTAGCACAGATACGCAGTATTTT. Amino acids: CATGRRLAGVSTDTQYF.

In its sample, this clone was seen once. The chain employs TRBV19 and TRBJ2-1; 7 nucleotides line up with TRBD2. This CDR3 spans 14 amino acids. Trimming took 8 bases from V and 3 from J; bases not matched to a gene: 7. CDR1 is LNHDA and CDR2 is SQIVND in the germline V gene (reference sequence). This CDR3 is CASRGLVDYNEQFF. CDR3 in DNA: TGTGCCAGTCGCGGACTAGTAGACTACAATGAGCAGTTCTTC.

The chain recombines TRBV9 with TRBJ1-2; 9 bases agree with TRBD1. After removal of 3 bases from V and 5 bases from J, the junction contained 2 bases not matched to a gene. This CDR3 spans 13 amino acids. In germline, CDR1 is SGDLS, CDR2 YYNGEE. The CDR3 nucleotides are TGTGCCAGCAGCGCGGACAGGGGTTATGGCTACACCTTC. This gives the protein CASSADRGYGYTF.

This clone was seen just once. This rearrangement joins TRBV21-1 to TRBJ2-2; the table's D call, TRBD1, was not checked against the DNA. TRBV21-1 is flagged as a pseudogene. The CDR3 runs 15 residues. CDR3 sequence (DNA): TGTGCCAGCAGCAAAGCGCAATCAGGGGCCGGGGAGCTGTTTTTT. This encodes CASSKAQSGAGELFF.